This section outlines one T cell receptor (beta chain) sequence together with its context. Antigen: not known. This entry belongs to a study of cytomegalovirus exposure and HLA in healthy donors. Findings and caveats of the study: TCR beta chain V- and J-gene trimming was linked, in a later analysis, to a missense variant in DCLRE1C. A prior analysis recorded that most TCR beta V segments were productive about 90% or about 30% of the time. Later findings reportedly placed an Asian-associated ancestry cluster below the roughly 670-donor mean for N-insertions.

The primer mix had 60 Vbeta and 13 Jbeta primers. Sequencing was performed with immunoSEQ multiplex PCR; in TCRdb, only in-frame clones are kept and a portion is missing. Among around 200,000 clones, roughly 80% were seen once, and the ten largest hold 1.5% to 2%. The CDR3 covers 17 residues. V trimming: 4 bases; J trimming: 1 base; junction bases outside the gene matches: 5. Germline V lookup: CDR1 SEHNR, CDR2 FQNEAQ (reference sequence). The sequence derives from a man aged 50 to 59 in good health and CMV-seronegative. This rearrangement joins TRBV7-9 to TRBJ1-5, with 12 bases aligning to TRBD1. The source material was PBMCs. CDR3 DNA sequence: TGTGCCAGCAGCTCGGGACAGGGGGCGATAAGCAATCAGCCCCAGCATTTT. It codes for CASSSGQGAISNQPQHF.